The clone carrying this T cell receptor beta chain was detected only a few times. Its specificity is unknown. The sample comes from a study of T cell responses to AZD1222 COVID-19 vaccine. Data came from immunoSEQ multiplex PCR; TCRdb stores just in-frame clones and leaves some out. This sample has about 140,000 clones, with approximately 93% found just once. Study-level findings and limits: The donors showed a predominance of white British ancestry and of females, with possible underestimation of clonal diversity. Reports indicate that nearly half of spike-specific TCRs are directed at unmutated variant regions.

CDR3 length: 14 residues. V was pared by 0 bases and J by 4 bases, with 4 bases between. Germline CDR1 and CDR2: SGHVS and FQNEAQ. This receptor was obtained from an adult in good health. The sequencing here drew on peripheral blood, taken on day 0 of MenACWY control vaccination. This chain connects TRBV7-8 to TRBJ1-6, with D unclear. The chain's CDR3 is CASSLAQYNSPLHF. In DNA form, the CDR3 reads TGTGCCAGCAGCTTAGCACAGTATAATTCACCCCTCCACTTT.